This T cell receptor beta chain is drawn from a study of blood T cell repertoires in COVID-19. As for the study in general: From the United States, Italy and Spain came samples of acute and convalescent COVID-19. PBMCs, B-cell-depleted T cells, or T cells provided the cDNA or gDNA that made up the material.

Original handling: Reference gene primer amplification yielded estimated nucleated cell counts. Repertoires were generated with immunoSEQ multiplex PCR, while TCRdb's copy carries only in-frame clones and drops some. Clone size and the V and J calls come from that table; the DNA yielded D and trimming. The table shows about 160,000 clones, with 65% to 85% occurring only once. The V gene end was trimmed by 5 bases and the J gene end by 2 bases; junction bases not matched to a gene: 5. CDR1 is LNHDA and CDR2 is SQIVND in the germline V gene (reference sequence). The CDR3 is 15 amino acids. The sequence was obtained from a woman aged 80 or over with active or convalescent COVID-19. The specimen sequenced was peripheral blood. V gene TRBV19 combines with J gene TRBJ2-3; 9 nucleotides line up with TRBD1. The CDR3 DNA is TGTGCCAGTAGTCCTAGGGACAGGGACACAGATACGCAGTATTTT. Translated, it gives CASSPRDRDTDTQYF.